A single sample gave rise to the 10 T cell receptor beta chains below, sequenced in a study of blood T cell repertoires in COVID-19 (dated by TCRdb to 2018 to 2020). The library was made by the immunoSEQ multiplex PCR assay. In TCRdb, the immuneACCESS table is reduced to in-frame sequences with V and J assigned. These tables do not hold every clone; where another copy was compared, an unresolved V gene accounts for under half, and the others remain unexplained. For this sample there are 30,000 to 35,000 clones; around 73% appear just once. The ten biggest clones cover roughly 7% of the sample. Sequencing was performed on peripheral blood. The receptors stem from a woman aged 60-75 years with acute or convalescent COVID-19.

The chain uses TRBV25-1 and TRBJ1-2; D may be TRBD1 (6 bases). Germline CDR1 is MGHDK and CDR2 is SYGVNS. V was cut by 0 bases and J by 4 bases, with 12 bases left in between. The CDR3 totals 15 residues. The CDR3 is CASSEYFLGGYGYTF. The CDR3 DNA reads TGTGCCAGCAGTGAATATTTTCTAGGGGGCTATGGCTACACCTTC.

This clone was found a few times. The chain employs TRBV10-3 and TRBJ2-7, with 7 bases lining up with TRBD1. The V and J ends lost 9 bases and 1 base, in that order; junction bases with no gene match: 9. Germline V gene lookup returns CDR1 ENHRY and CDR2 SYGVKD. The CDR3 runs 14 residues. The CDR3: CAMDPGQQSYEQYF. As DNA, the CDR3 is TGTGCCATGGACCCGGGACAGCAGTCCTACGAGCAGTACTTC.

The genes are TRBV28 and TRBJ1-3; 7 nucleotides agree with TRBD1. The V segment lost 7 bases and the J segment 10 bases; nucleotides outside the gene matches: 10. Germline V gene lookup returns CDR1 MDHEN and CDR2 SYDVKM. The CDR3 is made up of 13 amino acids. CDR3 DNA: TGTGCCAGCACTGAAACGAGGGGGCAGACCATATATTTT. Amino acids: CASTETRGQTIYF.

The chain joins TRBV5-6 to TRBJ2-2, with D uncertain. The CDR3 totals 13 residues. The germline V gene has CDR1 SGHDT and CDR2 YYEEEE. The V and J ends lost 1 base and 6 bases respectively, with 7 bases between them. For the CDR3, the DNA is TGTGCCAGCAGCTTGAATCTCGCCGGGGAGCTGTTTTTT. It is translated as CASSLNLAGELFF.

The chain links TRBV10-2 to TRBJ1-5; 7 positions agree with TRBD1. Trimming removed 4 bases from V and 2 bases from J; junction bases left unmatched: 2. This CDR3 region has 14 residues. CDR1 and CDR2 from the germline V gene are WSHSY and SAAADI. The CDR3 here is CASSGTGGNQPQHF. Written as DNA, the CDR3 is TGCGCCAGCAGTGGGACAGGAGGCAATCAGCCCCAGCATTTT.

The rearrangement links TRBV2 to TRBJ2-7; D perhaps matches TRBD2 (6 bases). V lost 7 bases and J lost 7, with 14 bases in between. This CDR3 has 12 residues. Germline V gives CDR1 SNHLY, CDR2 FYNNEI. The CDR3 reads CASNGGSWEQYF. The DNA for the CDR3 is TGTGCCAGCAACGGGGGAAGCTGGGAGCAGTACTTC.

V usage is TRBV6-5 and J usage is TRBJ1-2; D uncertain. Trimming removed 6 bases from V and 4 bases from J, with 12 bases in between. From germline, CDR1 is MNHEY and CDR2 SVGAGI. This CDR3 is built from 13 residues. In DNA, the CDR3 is TGTGCCAGCAGCCAAAGTACTGGCTATGGCTACACCTTC. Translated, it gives CASSQSTGYGYTF.

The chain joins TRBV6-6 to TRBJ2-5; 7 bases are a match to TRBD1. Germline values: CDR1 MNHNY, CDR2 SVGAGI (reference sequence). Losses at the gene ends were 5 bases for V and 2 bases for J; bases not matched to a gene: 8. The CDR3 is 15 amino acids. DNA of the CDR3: TGTGCCAGCAGTACCCCCGGGACAGAGCAAGAGACCCAGTACTTC. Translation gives CASSTPGTEQETQYF.

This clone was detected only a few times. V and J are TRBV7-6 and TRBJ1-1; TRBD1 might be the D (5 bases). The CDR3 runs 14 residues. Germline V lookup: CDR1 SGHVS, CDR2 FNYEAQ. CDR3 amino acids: CAVHGGGGGTEAFF. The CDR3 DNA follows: TGTGCAGTACATGGGGGGGGAGGAGGGACTGAAGCTTTCTTT.

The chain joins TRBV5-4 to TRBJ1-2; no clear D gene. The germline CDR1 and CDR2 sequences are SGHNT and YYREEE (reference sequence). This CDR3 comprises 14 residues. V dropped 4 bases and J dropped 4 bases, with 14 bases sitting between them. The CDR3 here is CASSLDGGSYGYTF. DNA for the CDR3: TGTGCCAGCAGCCTTGACGGAGGCAGCTATGGCTACACCTTC.